The next 5 T cell receptor beta chains were all read from a single sample in a study of T cell repertoires in ileal Crohn's disease. Using immunoSEQ multiplex PCR, the repertoire was profiled, and TCRdb retains in-frame clones only, with some absent. The sample comprises about 62,000 clones, around 90% of which are singletons, and 2% to 2.5% rests with the top ten. Time point indicated: neoterminal ileum biopsy at postoperative endoscopy, about 6 months after surgery. Sequenced input: ileal tissue. The receptors derive from an adult with Crohn's disease.

In its sample, this clone was seen once. V is TRBV5-1 and J is TRBJ1-1; D is perhaps TRBD1 (6 bases). Between the trimmed V and J ends, which lost 4 bases and 10 bases, there was a span of 20 bases. Germline CDR1 and CDR2: SGHRS and YFSETQ. This CDR3 spans 14 amino acids. This CDR3 reads CASSAEGGASGAFF. CDR3 bases: TGCGCCAGCAGCGCTGAGGGGGGGGCGAGTGGAGCTTTCTTT.

A word on this clone: The junction shows a germline mismatch at one end, possibly a read error. The chain uses TRBV7-7 and TRBJ2-1, with 14 bases matching TRBD2. The germline CDR1 and CDR2 sequences are SSHAT and FNYEAQ (reference sequence). CDR3 size: 15 residues. The CDR3 nucleotides are TGTGCTAGCAGCTCGGGACTAGCGGGAGTTAATGAGCAGTTCTTC. Its translation is CASSSGLAGVNEQFF.

The chain employs TRBV23-1 and TRBJ2-1; maybe TRBD2 (5 bases). TRBV23-1 is labeled an ORF, and its function is uncertain. The CDR3 is 13 residues long. V was shortened by 2 bases and J by 3 bases, with 5 bases between the two germline ends. CDR3 nucleotides: TGCGCCAGCAGTCAAACTAGCTACAATGAGCAGTTCTTC. Its protein product is CASSQTSYNEQFF.

The chain employs TRBV5-1 and TRBJ1-5, with 8 nucleotides matching TRBD1. The CDR3 length is 17 residues. Looked up from germline, CDR1 is SGHRS and CDR2 is YFSETQ. With V trimmed by 3 bases and J by 4 bases, 12 bases remained unmatched. The CDR3 coding sequence is TGCGCCAGCAGCTGGGGTCCGACAGGGGCCCTAAATCAGCCCCAGCATTTT. Translation gives CASSWGPTGALNQPQHF.

The chain combines TRBV7-9 with TRBJ1-3; 10 bases map to TRBD1. V was pared by 5 bases and J by 9 bases, with 7 bases of the junction left unmatched. Germline V CDR1 and CDR2: SEHNR, FQNEAQ (reference sequence). CDR3 size: 14 residues. The CDR3 sequence is CASSPGTGEATIYF. DNA of the CDR3: TGTGCCAGCAGCCCCGGGACAGGGGAAGCCACCATATATTTT.